A single sample gave rise to the 9 T cell receptor beta chains below, sequenced in a study of response to subunit inactivated influenza vaccine. Using its own MiXCR run on the RT-PCR reads, TCRdb lists one record per CDR3 protein. The sample has under 550,000 distinct CDR3 sequences; about 7.6% are singletons. Sample: PBMCs from blood, taken around 25 months after vaccination. Receptors originate from a man in his fifties or sixties who received an inactivated influenza vaccine.

This clonotype was counted between two and nine times. This chain joins TRBV29-1 and TRBJ2-3; TRBD2 agrees at 10 bases. The CDR3 is 19 residues long. J lost 0 bases, V lost 6 bases, and 18 bases had no gene match. The germline V gene encodes CDR1 SQVTM and CDR2 ANQGSEA. The CDR3 is CSVPDSLAGVYISTDTQYF. Here the CDR3 DNA reads TGCAGCGTCCCAGACTCTCTAGCGGGAGTATACATAAGCACAGATACGCAGTATTTT.

The chain is built from TRBV6-1 and TRBJ1-5; the D is unclear. Trimming pared 5 bases from V and 7 bases from J, leaving 15 bases between. Per germline, CDR1 MNHNS and CDR2 SASEGT. The CDR3 sequence is 14 residues long. CDR3 amino acids: CASSRRENSQPQHF. CDR3 nucleotide sequence: TGTGCCAGCAGTAGAAGGGAAAATTCGCAGCCCCAGCATTTT.

V is TRBV11-2 and J is TRBJ2-7; the D is unclear. Germline loops: CDR1 SGHAT, CDR2 FQNNGV. The CDR3 length is 12 residues. V lost 0 bases to trimming and J lost 7 bases, with 7 bases between them. As DNA, the CDR3 is TGTGCCAGCAGCTTAGATCCCCCAGAGCAGTACTTC. Protein product: CASSLDPPEQYF.

This clonotype was recorded a few times. The V call is TRBV20-1, the J call TRBJ1-4, with D perhaps TRBD1 (5 bases). V lost 5 bases and J 7 bases, leaving 14 bases between the germline ends. The CDR3 extends over 13 amino acids. Germline loops: CDR1 DFQATT, CDR2 SNEGSKA (reference sequence). The CDR3 protein is CSAFDSQGEKLFF. The CDR3 coding sequence is TGCAGTGCTTTTGACAGTCAGGGTGAAAAACTGTTTTTT.

This clonotype has ten or more counts. The chain recombines TRBV27 with TRBJ2-1; D possibly corresponds to TRBD1 (5 bases). The CDR3 covers 11 residues. Germline V lookup: CDR1 MNHEY, CDR2 SMNVEV (reference sequence). V gave up 6 bases and J gave up 10 bases, with 10 bases separating them. In nucleotides, the CDR3 is TGTGCCAGCAGCAAAAGGACAGAGCAGTTCTTC. This gives the protein CASSKRTEQFF.

This clonotype came up many times. The CDR3 DNA follows: TGCAGTGCTAATACAATAGGAGACTTTGCCAAAAACATTCAGTACTTC. This gives the protein CSANTIGDFAKNIQYF. The chain recombines TRBV20-1 with TRBJ2-4; D gene uncertain. V was trimmed by 4 bases and J by 1 base, leaving 17 bases between them. The germline CDR1 and CDR2 sequences are DFQATT and SNEGSKA (reference sequence). This CDR3 contains 16 residues.

Ten or more counts support this clonotype. The chain joins TRBV7-2 to TRBJ1-1; the D is unclear. Per the germline V gene, CDR1 is SGHTA and CDR2 is FQGNSA. The CDR3 runs 12 residues. V lost 5 bases and J 5 bases, leaving 9 bases between the germline ends. The CDR3 DNA sequence: TGTGCCAGCAGCCAGAGGAGTACTGAAGCTTTCTTT. This encodes CASSQRSTEAFF.

This chain connects TRBV11-2 to TRBJ2-7; 9 bases fit TRBD1. CDR3 length equals 15 residues. In germline, CDR1 is SGHAT, CDR2 FQNNGV. V shed 4 bases and J 5 bases; nucleotides not matched to a gene: 9. DNA of the CDR3: TGTGCCAGCAGCTCAATCGGACAGGGGAACCACGAGCAGTACTTC. It codes for CASSSIGQGNHEQYF.

The chain joins TRBV5-5 to TRBJ2-3, with D perhaps TRBD2 (5 bases). The germline V gene encodes CDR1 SGHKS and CDR2 YYEKEE (reference sequence). V shed 2 bases and J shed 2 bases, with 18 bases lying between them. The CDR3 runs to 17 residues. The CDR3 sequence is CASSFSGERFATDTQYF. CDR3 sequence (DNA): TGTGCCAGCAGCTTTTCCGGCGAGCGGTTCGCCACAGATACGCAGTATTTT.